This T cell receptor (beta chain) was retrieved from a study of response to subunit inactivated influenza vaccine. From the RT-PCR reads, TCRdb called clonotypes with MiXCR, one entry per CDR3 protein. Of roughly 460,000 distinct CDR3 sequences detected, 9.5% to 12% appear once; the ten largest clones hold 12%. V was clipped by 6 bases and J by 4 bases; unmatched bases: 6. The CDR3 covers 15 residues. Sequences were derived from PBMCs from blood, sampled roughly 46 days after vaccination. V is TRBV12-3 or TRBV12-4 and J is TRBJ2-1; 10 nucleotides line up with TRBD2. This clonotype originated in a man aged 50 or older who received an inactivated influenza vaccine. The CDR3 DNA sequence: TGTGCCAGCAGGCTTACTAGCGGGATTTACAATGAGCAGTTCTTC. It translates to CASRLTSGIYNEQFF.